The T cell receptor beta chain described here comes from a study of CD8 T cells in Susac syndrome. The length of the CDR3 is 18 residues. V shed 2 bases and J 7 bases; nucleotides not matched to a gene: 9. Germline assignment: CDR1 MGHRA and CDR2 YSYEKL. Overall study findings and caveats: The study acknowledged a relatively small number of individuals in its TCR sequencing and HLA analysis.

Random hexamers were used to reverse transcribe about 0.5 to 1 ug of RNA. Multiplex PCR with immunoSEQ amplified the TCR beta CDR3 across 54 Vbeta and 13 Jbeta. One entry per CDR3 protein, called by TCRdb with MiXCR from the immunoSEQ multiplex PCR reads. The repertoire consists of some 260,000 distinct CDR3 sequences, with 70% to 90% occurring once and the leading ten covering about 0.11%. From blood CD8+ and CD4+ T cells, TCR beta sequences were generated. On this clonotype: As yet, its antigen is unknown.

The chain links TRBV4-1 to TRBJ2-1; 15 nucleotides align to TRBD2. Material for sequencing was CD8+ T cells from PBMCs. The clonotype originates from a human donor with multiple sclerosis. The chain's CDR3 is CASSQIGLAGGPGNEQFF. CDR3 bases: TGCGCCAGCAGCCAAATAGGACTAGCGGGAGGGCCGGGGAATGAGCAGTTCTTC.